The rows below give T cell receptor beta chains drawn from one sample of a study of molecular identifiers for immune sequencing clone quantification. TCRdb re-called the PCR reads with MiXCR, one entry per CDR3 protein. Seen here are tens of thousands of distinct CDR3 sequences, roughly 23% observed once, and the top ten hold more than 0.85%. The sample taken for sequencing was naive CD8+ T cells from blood, with Jurkat cell RNA spiked in. These receptor sequences come from a human donor in good health. Some libraries in this study had Jurkat cell RNA spiked in. Both conserved end residues are part of each CDR3. D genes are given only for firm matches. A clone size is listed for some rows: how often the clone was seen (once, few, many), or a class if it is expanded.

many	TRBD2	TRBV12-3/TRBV12-4	TRBJ2-3	TGTGCCAGCAGTTCTAGACTAGCGGGGCCAGATACGCAGTATTTT	CASSSRLAGPDTQYF
many	TRBD2	TRBV9	TRBJ2-4	TGTGCCAGCAGCATTGGACTAGCGGGAACCACCAACATTCAGTACTTC	CASSIGLAGTTNIQYF
many	.	TRBV7-9	TRBJ2-2	TGTGCCAGCAGCTTAGTTTACAGCGGAGAGGCCGGGGAGCTGTTTTTT	CASSLVYSGEAGELFF
many	.	TRBV20-1	TRBJ2-7	TGCAGTGCTAGACCACTCACGACCGGTTATGAGCAGTACTTC	CSARPLTTGYEQYF
many	TRBD1	TRBV5-4	TRBJ1-2	TGTGCCAGCAGCTTGGCGGGACAGGGGCCCCGAGGCTACACCTTC	CASSLAGQGPRGYTF
many	.	TRBV7-6	TRBJ2-3	TGTGCCAGCAGCTTAGATCCACCTCCAGATACGCAGTATTTT	CASSLDPPPDTQYF
.	.	TRBV5-4	TRBJ1-1	TGTGCCAGCAGCTGTGCAGGGAACACTGAAGCTTTCTTT	CASSCAGNTEAFF
few	TRBD1	TRBV10-3	TRBJ2-3	TGTGCCATCAGTGAGTCGACAGGGTTAAGCACAGATACGCAGTATTTT	CAISESTGLSTDTQYF
many	TRBD2	TRBV11-2	TRBJ2-3	TGTGCCAGCGGCAGTAGACTAGCGGGATCAGATACGCAGTATTTT	CASGSRLAGSDTQYF
many	.	TRBV28	TRBJ2-7	TGTGCCAGCAGTTCGCGGACAGCCTCCTACGAGCAGTACTTC	CASSSRTASYEQYF
many	.	TRBV7-9	TRBJ2-5	TGTGCCAGCAGCCCCCCAGAGCGCCGGGACACCAATCCTTGGGAGACCCAGTACTTC	CASSPPERRDTNPWETQYF
few	TRBD1	TRBV11-2	TRBJ2-3	TGTGCCAGCAGCCCGGACAGGGGACAATTCACAGATACGCAGTATTTT	CASSPDRGQFTDTQYF
many	.	TRBV4-1	TRBJ1-2	TGCGCCAGCAGCCAAGGACCGCGATTCGCTAACTATGGCTACACCTTC	CASSQGPRFANYGYTF
many	TRBD2	TRBV6-2/TRBV6-3	TRBJ2-7	TGTGCCAGCAGTTACATAGCGGGATCCTACGAGCAGTACTTC	CASSYIAGSYEQYF
.	.	TRBV4-3	TRBJ2-7	TGCGCCAGCAGCCAAGATGTAATTCCCAGGGGTCAAAACGAGCAGTACTTC	CASSQDVIPRGQNEQYF
many	.	TRBV6-5	TRBJ2-6	TGTGCCAGCAGAAATGGGGCCAACGTCCTGACTTTC	CASRNGANVLTF
.	TRBD1	TRBV15	TRBJ2-7	TGTGCCACCAGCAGGGCCGGGACAGGGTCCTACGAGCAGTACTTC	CATSRAGTGSYEQYF
few	TRBD1	TRBV12-3/TRBV12-4	TRBJ2-7	TGTGCCAGCAGCGATGGGACAGGGTATATCTACGAGCAGTACTTC	CASSDGTGYIYEQYF
.	.	TRBV19	TRBJ2-1	TGTGCCAGTAGTATAGGGGGGGGGCTAGCGTACAATGAGCAGTTCTTC	CASSIGGGLAYNEQFF
few	.	TRBV9	TRBJ2-3	TGTGCCAGCAGCCCGGGGGACAGCAGCACAGATACGCAGTATTTT	CASSPGDSSTDTQYF
.	TRBD2	TRBV2	TRBJ2-3	TGTGCCGGCAGTGATCTCCCTAGCGGGAGTGATACGCAGTATTTT	CAGSDLPSGSDTQYF
many	.	TRBV7-8	TRBJ1-1	TGTGCCAGCAGCCGGCCTCGGATTGAAGCTTTCTTT	CASSRPRIEAFF
many	TRBD1	TRBV24-1	TRBJ2-1	TGTGCCACCAGTGAGCTAACAGGGGGAATGGATGAGCAGTTCTTC	CATSELTGGMDEQFF
few	TRBD2	TRBV19	TRBJ2-3	TGTGCCAGTAGTTCGCCTAGCGGGGAGACCACAGATACGCAGTATTTT	CASSSPSGETTDTQYF
many	.	TRBV6-4	TRBJ1-2	TGTGCCAGCAGTGAACACAGGGAGGAGGACTATGGCTACACCTTC	CASSEHREEDYGYTF
many	.	TRBV6-2/TRBV6-3	TRBJ2-3	TGTGCCAGCAGTTACGTCAACGCAGATACGCAGTATTTT	CASSYVNADTQYF
.	.	TRBV7-9	TRBJ2-3	TGTGCCAGCAGCTCCGACACAGATACGCGGTATTTT	CASSSDTDTRYF
.	.	TRBV9	TRBJ2-7	TGTGCCAGCAGCCCCACGGGGAGCTCCTACGAGCAGTACTTC	CASSPTGSSYEQYF
many	.	TRBV29-1	TRBJ2-5	TGCAGCGTTGACCCAGGGGACAACCAAGAGACCCAGTACTTC	CSVDPGDNQETQYF
.	TRBD1	TRBV7-9	TRBJ1-1	TGTGCCAGCAGCCTCGGACAGGGCATGAACACTGAAGCTTTCTTT	CASSLGQGMNTEAFF
few	.	TRBV6-5	TRBJ2-1	TGTGCCAGCAGTTACTCGATATTTGGTCATGAGCAGTTCTTC	CASSYSIFGHEQFF
.	.	TRBV29-1	TRBJ1-3	TGCAGCGTTGAGATTATGGGGGGCACCATATATTTT	CSVEIMGGTIYF
many	.	TRBV9	TRBJ2-2	TGTGCCAGCAGCGTTTCCCTAGTCATAAACACCGGGGAGCTGTTTTTT	CASSVSLVINTGELFF
many	.	TRBV4-3	TRBJ2-7	TGCGCCAGCAGCCAAGTGGCAGGGGCCCACGAGCAGTACTTC	CASSQVAGAHEQYF
many	.	TRBV6-2/TRBV6-3	TRBJ2-7	TGTGCCAGCAGTTACTCCCACACTGTGGAGCAGTACTTC	CASSYSHTVEQYF
many	.	TRBV6-2/TRBV6-3	TRBJ2-7	TGTGCCAGCAGCCTGGGGCAGGGGAACAACGAGCAGTACTTC	CASSLGQGNNEQYF
.	.	TRBV2	TRBJ2-7	TGTGCCAGCAGTGAAGGGAGGGGGGCCTACGAGCAGTACTTC	CASSEGRGAYEQYF
few	TRBD2	TRBV6-5	TRBJ2-7	TGTGCCAGCAGTTACGGGAGCGGGAACGGATTGCAGTACTTC	CASSYGSGNGLQYF
many	.	TRBV27	TRBJ1-1	TGTGCCAGCAGTTTGATCCCCAGGGCCACTGAAGCTTTCTTT	CASSLIPRATEAFF
.	.	TRBV11-2	TRBJ2-1	TGTGCCAGCAGCTTACCCGCGGGGGCTATCTACAATGAGCAGTCCTTC	CASSLPAGAIYNEQSF
many	.	TRBV9	TRBJ2-2	TGTGCCAGCAGCCCGGACCCTCAGGGGAGAGCCGGGGAGCTGTTTTTT	CASSPDPQGRAGELFF
few	.	TRBV7-6	TRBJ1-1	TGTGCCAGCAGCTTACCGGGGGCCGAGAACACTGAAGCTTTCTTT	CASSLPGAENTEAFF
many	.	TRBV7-9	TRBJ1-1	TGTGCCAGCAGCTCAAACCTGAACACTGAAGCTTTCTTT	CASSSNLNTEAFF
.	TRBD1	TRBV19	TRBJ2-7	TGTGCCACGGGACAGGGGTTAAACGAGCAGTACTTC	CATGQGLNEQYF